These 27 T cell receptor beta chains originate from one sample sequenced in a study of T cell responses to AZD1222 COVID-19 vaccine (dated by TCRdb to the early 2020s). Library construction relied on the immunoSEQ multiplex PCR assay. This is the immuneACCESS table as TCRdb keeps it, with only in-frame sequences that have V and J called. A part of the clones is gone; compared with another copy, unresolved V genes explain less than half, and the rest is unexplained. Within this sample are around 120,000 clones, with roughly 90% of them counted one time only. The top ten clonotypes cover 1% to 1.5% of the sample. According to the study, the label for this sample's time point signals: baseline before first vaccination. The sample in question was peripheral blood, obtained on day 0 of AZD1222 vaccination. The receptors were sampled from an adult in good health.

The chain carries TRBV28 and TRBJ2-2, with a tentative D call TRBD2 (7 bases). V was clipped by 1 base and J by 4 bases, with 13 bases between them. Germline CDR1 is MDHEN and CDR2 is SYDVKM. The CDR3 covers 16 residues. The CDR3 region has the DNA TGTGCCAGCAGTTTATTTCCAGGGGAGGGCACCGGGGAGCTGTTTTTT. Protein product: CASSLFPGEGTGELFF.

V gene TRBV9 combines with J gene TRBJ2-1; 8 bases fit TRBD2. Germline V gives CDR1 SGDLS, CDR2 YYNGEE. This CDR3 comprises 17 residues. The V segment lost 1 base and the J segment 4 bases; nucleotides outside the gene matches: 10. For the CDR3, the DNA is TGTGCCAGCAGCGTACAGGGGAGCGGGAGTGGGTACAATGAGCAGTTCTTC. It is translated as CASSVQGSGSGYNEQFF.

The chain is built from TRBV5-1 and TRBJ1-5, with a weak D call TRBD1 (6 bases). The CDR3 is made up of 15 amino acids. The germline V and J ends were trimmed by 4 bases and 4 bases, with 15 bases remaining between them. Germline CDR1 is SGHRS and CDR2 is YFSETQ. The chain's CDR3 is CASSQGTNSNQPQHF. The CDR3 nucleotides read TGCGCCAGCAGCCAAGGGACAAACTCAAATCAGCCCCAGCATTTT.

J is TRBJ1-5 and V is TRBV19; the D is unclear. The CDR3 totals 14 residues. CDR1 LNHDA and CDR2 SQIVND come from the germline V gene (reference sequence). Trimming removed 10 bases at V and 3 bases at J, with 16 bases between. The chain's CDR3 is CATQLRALNQPQHF. The DNA for the CDR3 is TGTGCCACCCAACTTAGGGCCCTCAATCAGCCCCAGCATTTT.

The genes are TRBV5-1 and TRBJ2-3; 8 bases match TRBD1. Germline CDR1 and CDR2: SGHRS and YFSETQ. Losses at the gene ends were 3 bases for V and 4 bases for J; bases not matched to a gene: 10. CDR3 length: 16 residues. The CDR3 sequence is CASSSHLTGAADTQYF. In DNA, the CDR3 is TGCGCCAGCAGCTCCCATCTGACAGGGGCGGCAGATACGCAGTATTTT.

This sequence joins TRBV7-2 and TRBJ2-3; a weak D match, TRBD2 (7 bases). CDR1 SGHTA and CDR2 FQGNSA come from the germline V gene. This CDR3 region has 17 residues. Trimming took 1 base from V and 6 from J, leaving 20 bases between them. Here the CDR3 reads CASSLEGGGAAMDTQYF. CDR3 sequence (DNA): TGTGCCAGCAGCTTAGAGGGTGGGGGGGCCGCCATGGATACGCAGTATTTT.

This rearrangement joins TRBV5-1 to TRBJ1-3, with D tentatively TRBD1 (5 bases). The germline CDR1 and CDR2 sequences are SGHRS and YFSETQ. V was clipped by 0 bases and J by 10 bases, with 14 bases between them. The CDR3 consists of 14 residues. The CDR3 DNA follows: TGCGCCAGCAGCTTGGGGAGCCTTGGGGGAACCATATATTTT. Its translation is CASSLGSLGGTIYF.

DNA for the CDR3: TGCAGCGTTGCCAGGGAATATTCAACTGAAGCTTTCTTT. Translated, it gives CSVAREYSTEAFF. V gene TRBV29-1 combines with J gene TRBJ1-1, with D perhaps matching TRBD1 (5 bases). Germline-derived CDR1 and CDR2 are SQVTM and ANQGSEA. The CDR3 has 13 residues. The V and J ends lost 4 bases and 5 bases respectively, with 14 bases between them.

The chain links TRBV11-2 to TRBJ1-2; 11 positions agree with TRBD1. The V gene end was trimmed by 4 bases and the J gene end by 4 bases; junction bases not matched to a gene: 2. Germline V gene sequence: CDR1 SGHAT, CDR2 FQNNGV. The length of the CDR3 is 14 residues. The CDR3 DNA reads TGTGCCAGCAGCTCTGGGACAGGGGGCTATGGCTACACCTTC. It yields the protein CASSSGTGGYGYTF.

The V call is TRBV19, the J call TRBJ1-5; a possible D gene is TRBD1 (6 bases). The CDR3 covers 16 residues. The V end lost 3 bases, the J end lost 0 bases, and 12 bases lay between the germline ends. CDR1 is LNHDA and CDR2 is SQIVND in the germline V gene (reference sequence). CDR3 region: CASSIKGQYSNQPQHF. The CDR3 coding sequence is TGTGCCAGTAGTATTAAGGGACAATATAGCAATCAGCCCCAGCATTTT.

The count of this clone is one. The genes are TRBV7-3 and TRBJ2-6; TRBD1 matches at 9 bases. The V segment lost 4 bases and the J segment 2 bases; nucleotides outside the gene matches: 3. Germline CDR1 reads SGHTA; CDR2 reads FQGTGA. The CDR3 is 16 residues long. The CDR3 coding sequence is TGTGCCAGCAGCTCTTGGACAGGGGCTGGGGCCAACGTCCTGACTTTC. Amino acids: CASSSWTGAGANVLTF.

The chain carries TRBV2 and TRBJ2-7, with D perhaps matching TRBD1 (5 bases). The V and J ends lost 5 bases and 3 bases respectively, with 14 bases between them. Germline V gene lookup returns CDR1 SNHLY and CDR2 FYNNEI. The length of the CDR3 is 14 residues. The DNA for the CDR3 is TGTGCCAGCAGTTTCGACAGTACCTACTACGAGCAGTACTTC. Amino acids: CASSFDSTYYEQYF. Together with reference TRBV2 and TRBJ2-7, the CDR3 gives the full variable domain: EPEVTQTPSHQVTQMGQEVILRCVPISNHLYFYWYRQILGQKVEFLVSFYNNEISEKSEIFDDQFSVERPDGSNFTLKIRSTKLEDSAMYFCASSFDSTYYEQYFGPGTRLTVT.

J is TRBJ2-4 and V is TRBV28, with D maybe TRBD1 (6 bases). The V gene lost 1 base and the J gene lost 6 bases, with 7 bases spanning the gap. Germline CDR1 and CDR2: MDHEN and SYDVKM. CDR3 length: 13 residues. CDR3 sequence (DNA): TGTGCCAGCAGTTTATTGACAGGAAACATTCAGTACTTC. Translation gives CASSLLTGNIQYF.

CDR3 region: CATASPGFAGGETQYF. The CDR3 nucleotides are TGTGCCACCGCATCACCCGGGTTTGCAGGGGGAGAGACCCAGTACTTC. The V and J genes are TRBV24-1 and TRBJ2-5; 7 nucleotides align to TRBD1. Trimming removed 9 bases from V and 4 bases from J; junction bases left unmatched: 16. Germline V lookup: CDR1 KGHDR, CDR2 SFDVKD. The CDR3 has 16 residues.

This clone was seen a single time. The gene calls are TRBV2 and TRBJ1-1, with 8 bases lining up with TRBD1. Germline values: CDR1 SNHLY, CDR2 FYNNEI. The CDR3 is made up of 13 amino acids. Trimming removed 3 bases from V and 4 bases from J; junction bases left unmatched: 1. Here the CDR3 reads CASSDRGPTEAFF. CDR3 DNA sequence: TGTGCCAGCAGTGACAGGGGGCCCACTGAAGCTTTCTTT.

The chain joins TRBV5-1 to TRBJ2-5; maybe TRBD2 (6 bases). The V and J ends lost 2 bases and 4 bases respectively, with 9 bases between them. Germline V lookup: CDR1 SGHRS, CDR2 YFSETQ. The CDR3 has 13 amino acids. The CDR3 nucleotides are TGCGCCAGCAGCTTACTAGCCAGAGAGACCCAGTACTTC. This gives the protein CASSLLARETQYF.

The rearrangement uses TRBV5-8 and TRBJ1-3; no definite D call. Germline CDR1 reads SGHTS; CDR2 reads YDEGEE. Trimming removed 0 bases at V and 4 bases at J, with 2 bases between. This CDR3 is built from 12 residues. The CDR3, as DNA: TGTGCCAGCAGCTTGGGCGGAAACACCATATATTTT. Its translation: CASSLGGNTIYF.

V and J are TRBV6-5 and TRBJ2-1; 7 positions agree with TRBD2. This CDR3 is built from 14 residues. Germline V gene sequence: CDR1 MNHEY, CDR2 SVGAGI. J gave up 6 bases and V 2 bases, and 4 bases lay outside the gene matches. CDR3 loop: CASSYLAEPNEQFF. CDR3 sequence (DNA): TGTGCCAGCAGTTACCTAGCGGAACCCAATGAGCAGTTCTTC.

The chain carries TRBV5-1 and TRBJ2-2; 10 nucleotides align to TRBD2. CDR3 length equals 15 residues. Germline CDR1 SGHRS, CDR2 YFSETQ. Trimming cost V 4 bases and J 6 bases; bases outside gene matches: 6. DNA of the CDR3: TGCGCCAGCAGCAATCTAGCGGGAGTCTCCGGGGAGCTGTTTTTT. Protein sequence: CASSNLAGVSGELFF.

The chain joins TRBV7-9 to TRBJ1-3; weak D call: TRBD1 (6 bases). Trimming cost V 6 bases and J 0 bases, with 21 bases left between them. The V gene's germline CDR1 is SEHNR and CDR2 FQNEAQ (reference sequence). This CDR3 region has 18 residues. The CDR3 reads CASSSQVRRDISGNTIYF. The CDR3 DNA is TGTGCCAGCAGTTCCCAAGTTAGGAGGGACATCTCTGGAAACACCATATATTTT.

This rearrangement joins TRBV28 to TRBJ1-2; D may be TRBD1 (5 bases). V gave up 2 bases and J gave up 0 bases, with 10 bases separating them. The V gene's germline CDR1 is MDHEN and CDR2 SYDVKM. The CDR3 is 15 residues long. CDR3: CASSLQGEPNYGYTF. CDR3 bases: TGTGCCAGCAGTTTACAGGGCGAACCTAACTATGGCTACACCTTC.

V gene TRBV30 combines with J gene TRBJ2-1; 10 bases map to TRBD2. CDR1 is GTSNPN and CDR2 is SVGIG in the germline V gene (reference sequence). The CDR3 spans 17 residues. J gave up 0 bases and V 2 bases, and 7 bases lay outside the gene matches. The CDR3 nucleotides are TGTGCCTGGAGTAGCCTAGCGGGAGTTAGCTCCTACAATGAGCAGTTCTTC. It translates to CAWSSLAGVSSYNEQFF.

The CDR3 coding sequence is TGTGCCAGCAGCCAAGGAGCAGTGGGGTGGGAGACCCAGTACTTC. It yields the protein CASSQGAVGWETQYF. The genes are TRBV3-1 (or the pseudogene TRBV3-2) and TRBJ2-5; no reliable D call. The CDR3 covers 15 residues. Trimming shortened V by 1 base and J by 5 bases, and 14 bases separated the two germline ends. Per the germline V gene, CDR1 is LGHDT and CDR2 is YNNKEL (reference sequence).

The V call is TRBV18, the J call TRBJ1-1, with 7 nucleotides matching TRBD1. This CDR3 comprises 15 residues. V was pared by 6 bases and J by 0 bases, with 7 bases of the junction left unmatched. CDR1 and CDR2 from the germline V gene are KGHSH and LQKENI. CDR3 sequence (DNA): TGTGCCAGCTCCCGGCAGGGGGTCGTGAACACTGAAGCTTTCTTT. This translates into CASSRQGVVNTEAFF.

The chain has TRBV27 and TRBJ1-2; tentatively, D is TRBD1 (5 bases). Trimming removed 6 bases at V and 8 bases at J, with 22 bases between. CDR3 length: 15 amino acids. CDR1 is MNHEY and CDR2 is SMNVEV in the germline V gene (reference sequence). CDR3 sequence reads: CASSHRSGSYKGYTF. The CDR3 DNA reads as TGTGCCAGCAGCCACAGGAGTGGTTCCTATAAGGGCTACACCTTC.

Here the CDR3 DNA reads TGTGCCAGTAGCGTCATGGCAGCGCCTTCTGGAAACACCATATATTTT. Translating gives CASSVMAAPSGNTIYF. The chain carries TRBV19 and TRBJ1-3; D not certain. The CDR3 has 16 amino acids. The V end lost 6 bases, the J end lost 1 base, and 16 bases lay between the germline ends. From germline, CDR1 is LNHDA and CDR2 SQIVND (reference sequence). Looking up the rest from reference TRBV19 and TRBJ1-3 gives the full variable domain: DGGITQSPKYLFRKEGQNVTLSCEQNLNHDAMYWYRQDPGQGLRLIYYSQIVNDFQKGDIAEGYSVSREKKESFPLTVTSAQKNPTAFYLCASSVMAAPSGNTIYFGEGSWLTVV.

The J gene is TRBJ2-3, the V gene TRBV6-5, with D hard to call. V was shortened by 8 bases and J by 0 bases, with 6 bases between the two germline ends. The germline V gene encodes CDR1 MNHEY and CDR2 SVGAGI. The CDR3 is 12 residues long. In nucleotides, the CDR3 is TGTGCCAGCCGCTCTAGCACAGATACGCAGTATTTT. Translating it yields CASRSSTDTQYF.